The sample holds a few counts of the clone carrying this T cell receptor (beta chain). CDR3 length: 12 residues. Germline CDR1 and CDR2: DFQATT and SNEGSKA (reference sequence). Trimming stripped 2 bases from V and 2 bases from J, with 7 bases between. The record originates from a study of patients and donors after allogeneic stem cell transplantation. TCRdb used MiXCR to reprocess the RT-PCR reads, holding one entry per CDR3 protein. This table has hundreds of thousands of distinct CDR3 sequences, 16% appearing once. The TCR comes from a human donor who was either an allogeneic HSCT recipient or a stem cell or donor lymphocyte infusion donor (not recorded which). It is not recorded whose cells these are; they may come from a transplant donor. V usage is TRBV20-1 and J usage is TRBJ2-7, with D hard to call. Sequences were obtained from blood, either unsorted or a sorted T cell fraction (not recorded which). The CDR3: CSARYLTYEQYF. The CDR3 coding sequence is TGCAGTGCTAGATATTTAACCTACGAGCAGTACTTC.